This TCR beta chain was found in a study of a mutant IDH1 vaccine in newly diagnosed glioma. Only one count was recorded for this clone. Its antigen is not known. The CDR3 is 11 residues long. The germline V gene has CDR1 MNHNS and CDR2 SASEGT. Regarding time point: week 23, last vaccination. Doses comprised 300 ug of mutant IDH1 20-mer peptide each, plus topical imiquimod. Generated by immunoSEQ multiplex PCR, the TCRdb table keeps only in-frame clones and is missing some. The top ten hold about 5% of the sample, which has some 42,000 clones, about 76% seen once. The V and J genes are TRBV6-1 and TRBJ2-3; D not certain. Sequenced material: PBMCs, taken from a glioma patient whose treatment included an IDH1 peptide vaccine. This sequence originates from a man aged 45 to 65 with glioma. Written as DNA, the CDR3 is TGTGGGGCAGGCTTCATCAATACGCAGTATTTT. It yields the protein CGAGFINTQYF.